This TCR beta chain originates from a study of Graves' ophthalmopathy and Graves' hyperthyroidism. Study conclusions and caveats: Ophthalmopathy cases were distinguished from stable hyperthyroidism by a 13-signature model, reaching around 88% sensitivity and roughly 80% specificity. Blood shared most expanded thyroid clonotypes above 0.001 frequency. The model achieved 70.59% sensitivity and roughly 72% specificity for ophthalmopathy progression.

Amplified TCR beta CDR3 regions were obtained using RNA transcripts as template. First-round RT-PCR employed HTBI primers, with a second-round multiplex PCR after it. TCRdb re-derived calls from the multiplex PCR reads in MiXCR, one entry per CDR3 protein. This table has about 740,000 distinct CDR3 sequences, about 44% appearing once. The CDR3 spans 13 residues. CDR1 is DFQATT and CDR2 is SNEGSKA in the germline V gene (reference sequence). Trimming cost V 5 bases and J 3 bases, with 13 bases left between them. Isolation of PBMCs was performed using 9.5 to 10 ml of fresh peripheral blood. Worth noting for this clonotype: Its antigen is undetermined.

The clonotype comes from an adult man with Graves' ophthalmopathy. This sequence joins TRBV20-1 and TRBJ1-1; D perhaps matches TRBD1 (6 bases). Sequenced material: peripheral blood. The chain's CDR3 is CSAEQGPDTEAFF. The CDR3 bases are TGCAGTGCTGAGCAGGGGCCGGACACTGAAGCTTTCTTT.